The TCR beta chain described here comes from a study of control samples from healthy donors and cancer patients. The table came from immunoSEQ multiplex PCR; TCRdb's copy has only in-frame clones and leaves some out. The table shows 100,000 to 150,000 clones, with over 80% occurring only once. The germline V and J ends were trimmed by 0 bases and 5 bases, with 11 bases remaining between them. Germline CDR1 and CDR2: MNHEY and SMNVEV (reference sequence). The CDR3 is 15 residues long. What was sequenced was blood. This rearrangement joins TRBV27 to TRBJ2-1, with D possibly being TRBD2 (5 bases). The receptor comes from a woman aged 45-65 years in good health. CDR3 in amino acids: CASSLSRTPHNEQFF. CDR3 sequence (DNA): TGTGCCAGCAGTTTATCACGGACTCCCCACAATGAGCAGTTCTTC.